This T cell receptor (beta chain) was recorded in a study of human T cells and chemical hapten exposure. TCRdb fed the RACE reads into MiXCR, producing one record per CDR3 protein. The data show about 190,000 distinct CDR3 sequences, about 22% seen once. Noted time point: patch test 3, about 24 weeks after DPC sensitization. Treatment defined: therapeutic diphenylcyclopropenone sensitization with weekly scalp DPC. With 5 bases removed from V and 2 bases from J, the gap between germline ends came to 9 bases. Looked up from germline, CDR1 is SGHTA and CDR2 is FQGTGA. This CDR3 region has 13 residues. This clonotype was sampled from a woman aged 40 to 50 with alopecia areata. Some clones in this sample may be carry-over from other donors' samples. V gene TRBV7-3 combines with J gene TRBJ2-5; D call uncertain. The sequenced sample was whole blood, obtained in connection with sensitization to the hapten diphenylcyclopropenone (DPC). The CDR3 reads CASSPWGQETQYF. The DNA of the CDR3 is TGTGCCAGCAGCCCATGGGGTCAAGAGACCCAGTACTTC.